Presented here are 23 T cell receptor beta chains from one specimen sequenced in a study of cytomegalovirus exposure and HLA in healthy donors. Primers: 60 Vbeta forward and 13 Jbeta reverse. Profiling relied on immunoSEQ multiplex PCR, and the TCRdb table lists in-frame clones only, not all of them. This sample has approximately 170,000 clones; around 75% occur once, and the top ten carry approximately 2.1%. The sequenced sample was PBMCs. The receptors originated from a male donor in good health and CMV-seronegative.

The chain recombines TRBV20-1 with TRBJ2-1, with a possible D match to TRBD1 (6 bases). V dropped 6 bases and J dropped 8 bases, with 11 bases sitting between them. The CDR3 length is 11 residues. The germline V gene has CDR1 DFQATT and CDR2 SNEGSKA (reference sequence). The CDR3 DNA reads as TGCAGTGCCAGGGGTCATTATGAGCAGTTCTTC. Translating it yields CSARGHYEQFF.

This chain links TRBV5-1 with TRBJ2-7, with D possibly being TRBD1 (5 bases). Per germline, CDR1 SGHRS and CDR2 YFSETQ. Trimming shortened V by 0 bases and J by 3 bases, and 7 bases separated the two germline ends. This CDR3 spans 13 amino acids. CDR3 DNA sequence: TGCGCCAGCAGCTTGGAAGGGGACTACGAGCAGTACTTC. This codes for CASSLEGDYEQYF.

In DNA, the CDR3 is TGCGCCAGCAGCTTGGTTTCCGGGGAGGGCGAGCAGTACTTC. Translation: CASSLVSGEGEQYF. The chain combines TRBV5-1 with TRBJ2-7, with 7 bases identical to TRBD2. With V trimmed by 0 bases and J by 6 bases, 6 bases remained unmatched. The V gene's germline CDR1 is SGHRS and CDR2 YFSETQ. The CDR3 covers 14 residues.

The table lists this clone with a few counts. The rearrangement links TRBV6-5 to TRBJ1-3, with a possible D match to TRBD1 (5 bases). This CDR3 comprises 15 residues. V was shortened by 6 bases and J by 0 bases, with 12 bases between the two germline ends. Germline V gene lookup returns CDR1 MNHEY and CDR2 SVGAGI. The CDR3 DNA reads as TGTGCCAGCAGGGTCGACAGAGACTCTGGAAACACCATATATTTT. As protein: CASRVDRDSGNTIYF.

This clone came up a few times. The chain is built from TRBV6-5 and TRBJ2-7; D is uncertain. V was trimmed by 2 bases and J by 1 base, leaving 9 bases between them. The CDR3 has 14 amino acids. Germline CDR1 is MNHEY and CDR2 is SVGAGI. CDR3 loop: CASSYGPNSYEQYF. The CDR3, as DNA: TGTGCCAGCAGTTACGGGCCCAATTCCTACGAGCAGTACTTC.

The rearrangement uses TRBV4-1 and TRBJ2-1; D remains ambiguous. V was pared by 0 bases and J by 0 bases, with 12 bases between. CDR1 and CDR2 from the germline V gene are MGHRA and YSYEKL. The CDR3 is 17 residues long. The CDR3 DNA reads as TGCGCCAGCAGCCAAGAGCCTCCCTCGAGCTCCTACAATGAGCAGTTCTTC. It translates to CASSQEPPSSSYNEQFF.

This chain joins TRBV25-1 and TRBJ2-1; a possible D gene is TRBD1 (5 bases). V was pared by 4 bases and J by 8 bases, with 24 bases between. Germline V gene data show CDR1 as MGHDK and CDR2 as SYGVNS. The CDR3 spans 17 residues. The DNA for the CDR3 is TGTGCCAGCAGTGGAAATACGGCTGGGCTCCTCAGGGATGAGCAGTTCTTC. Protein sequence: CASSGNTAGLLRDEQFF. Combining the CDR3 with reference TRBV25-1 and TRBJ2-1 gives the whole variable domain EADIYQTPRYLVIGTGKKITLECSQTMGHDKMYWYQQDPGMELHLIHYSYGVNSTEKGDLSSESTVSRIRTEHFPLTLESARPSHTSQYLCASSGNTAGLLRDEQFFGPGTRLTVL.

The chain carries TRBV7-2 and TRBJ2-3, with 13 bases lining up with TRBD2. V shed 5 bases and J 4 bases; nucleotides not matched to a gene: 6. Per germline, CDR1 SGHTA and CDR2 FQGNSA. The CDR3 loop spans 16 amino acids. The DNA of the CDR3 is TGTGCCAGCAGCAAAACTAGCGGGGGGGCGGCAGATACGCAGTATTTT. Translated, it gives CASSKTSGGAADTQYF. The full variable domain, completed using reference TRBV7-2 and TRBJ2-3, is GAGVSQSPSNKVTEKGKDVELRCDPISGHTALYWYRQSLGQGLEFLIYFQGNSAPDKSGLPSDRFSAERTGGSVSTLTIQRTQQEDSAVYLCASSKTSGGAADTQYFGPGTRLTVL.

CDR3 region: CASSWAYGEAFF. The CDR3 DNA is TGTGCCAGCAGTTGGGCTTACGGTGAAGCTTTCTTT. The chain is built from TRBV6-1 and TRBJ1-1, with D hard to call. From germline, CDR1 is MNHNS and CDR2 SASEGT. V dropped 5 bases and J dropped 7 bases, with 11 bases sitting between them. The CDR3 consists of 12 residues.

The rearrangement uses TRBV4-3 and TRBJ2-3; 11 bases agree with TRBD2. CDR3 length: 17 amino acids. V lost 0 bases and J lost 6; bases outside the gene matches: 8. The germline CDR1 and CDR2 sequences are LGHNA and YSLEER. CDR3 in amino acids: CASSQEGLAGGLDTQYF. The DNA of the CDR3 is TGCGCCAGCAGCCAAGAAGGGCTAGCGGGGGGTCTGGATACGCAGTATTTT.

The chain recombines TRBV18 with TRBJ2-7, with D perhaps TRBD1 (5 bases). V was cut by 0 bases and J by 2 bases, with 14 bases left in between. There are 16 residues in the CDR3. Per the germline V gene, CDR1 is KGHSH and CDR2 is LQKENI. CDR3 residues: CASSPPGQVRTYEQYF. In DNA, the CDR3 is TGTGCCAGCTCACCACCGGGGCAGGTCAGGACCTACGAGCAGTACTTC.

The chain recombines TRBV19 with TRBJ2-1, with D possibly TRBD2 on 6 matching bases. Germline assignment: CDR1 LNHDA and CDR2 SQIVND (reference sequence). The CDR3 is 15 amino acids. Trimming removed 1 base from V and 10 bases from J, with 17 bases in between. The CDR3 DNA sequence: TGTGCCAGTAGTATAGTAGCGGCGATCTTCGGGGAGCAGTTCTTC. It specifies CASSIVAAIFGEQFF.

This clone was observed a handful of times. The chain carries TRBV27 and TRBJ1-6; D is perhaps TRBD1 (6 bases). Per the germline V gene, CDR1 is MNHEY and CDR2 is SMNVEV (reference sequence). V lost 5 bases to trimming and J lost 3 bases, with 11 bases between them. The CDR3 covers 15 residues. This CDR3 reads CASSPGQIYNSPLHF. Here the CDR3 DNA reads TGTGCCAGCAGTCCCGGACAGATCTATAATTCACCCCTCCACTTT.

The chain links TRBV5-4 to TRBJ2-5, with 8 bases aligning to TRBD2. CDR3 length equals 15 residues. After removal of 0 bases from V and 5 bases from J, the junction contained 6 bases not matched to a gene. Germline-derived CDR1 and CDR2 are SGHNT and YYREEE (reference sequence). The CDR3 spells CASSLAAGGPETQYF. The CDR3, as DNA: TGTGCCAGCAGCTTGGCCGCGGGGGGCCCGGAGACCCAGTACTTC.

The CDR3 loop is CASSYGIGTPNEPQHF. The CDR3 region has the DNA TGTGCCAGCAGCTACGGGATAGGAACCCCGAATGAGCCCCAGCATTTT. The V and J genes are TRBV7-8 and TRBJ1-5; D remains ambiguous. Between the trimmed V and J ends, which lost 4 bases and 8 bases, there was a span of 21 bases. The V gene's germline CDR1 is SGHVS and CDR2 FQNEAQ. The CDR3 runs to 16 residues.

The CDR3 reads CASSMGQVAEWNTEAFF. The DNA for the CDR3 is TGTGCCAGTAGTATGGGGCAGGTAGCCGAGTGGAACACTGAAGCTTTCTTT. This sequence joins TRBV19 and TRBJ1-1; D might be TRBD1 (5 bases). Germline V gives CDR1 LNHDA, CDR2 SQIVND (reference sequence). CDR3 size: 17 residues. V dropped 3 bases and J dropped 1 base, with 18 bases sitting between them.

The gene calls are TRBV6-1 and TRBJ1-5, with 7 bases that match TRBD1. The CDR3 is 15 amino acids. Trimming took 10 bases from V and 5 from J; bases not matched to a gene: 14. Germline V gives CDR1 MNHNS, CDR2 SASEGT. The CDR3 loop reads CATIKHTGDHQPQHF. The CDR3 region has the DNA TGTGCCACCATAAAACATACAGGGGACCATCAGCCCCAGCATTTT.

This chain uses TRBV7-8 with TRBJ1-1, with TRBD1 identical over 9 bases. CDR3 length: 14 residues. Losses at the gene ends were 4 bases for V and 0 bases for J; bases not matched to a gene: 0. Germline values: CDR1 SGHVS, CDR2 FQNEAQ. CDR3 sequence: CASSWTGVNTEAFF. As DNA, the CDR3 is TGTGCCAGCAGCTGGACAGGGGTGAACACTGAAGCTTTCTTT.

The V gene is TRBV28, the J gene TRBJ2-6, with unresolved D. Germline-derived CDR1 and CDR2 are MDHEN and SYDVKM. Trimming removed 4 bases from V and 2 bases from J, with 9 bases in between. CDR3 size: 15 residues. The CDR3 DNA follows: TGTGCCAGCAGTTCCCAGTCAGCTGGGGCCAACGTCCTGACTTTC. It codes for CASSSQSAGANVLTF.

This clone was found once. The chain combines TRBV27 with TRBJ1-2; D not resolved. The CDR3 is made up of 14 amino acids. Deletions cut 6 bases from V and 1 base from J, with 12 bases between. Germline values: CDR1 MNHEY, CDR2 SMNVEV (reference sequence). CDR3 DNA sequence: TGTGCCAGCAGCGGTAACGGGAATAACTATGGCTACACCTTC. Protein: CASSGNGNNYGYTF.

The CDR3, as DNA: TGTGCTAGTGGTTACAGGGGATTGGGGGAGCAGTACTTC. Translating gives CASGYRGLGEQYF. This chain joins TRBV12-5 and TRBJ2-7; 7 nucleotides match TRBD1. V dropped 4 bases and J dropped 7; count of bases not matched to a gene: 7. There are 13 residues in the CDR3. Germline CDR1 LGHNT, CDR2 FRNRAP.

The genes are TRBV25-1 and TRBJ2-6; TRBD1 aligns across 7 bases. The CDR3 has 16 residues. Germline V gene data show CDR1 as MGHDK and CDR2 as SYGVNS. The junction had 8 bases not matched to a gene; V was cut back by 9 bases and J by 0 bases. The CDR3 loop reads CARRDSNFSGANVLTF. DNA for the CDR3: TGTGCCAGACGGGACAGTAACTTCTCTGGGGCCAACGTCCTGACTTTC.

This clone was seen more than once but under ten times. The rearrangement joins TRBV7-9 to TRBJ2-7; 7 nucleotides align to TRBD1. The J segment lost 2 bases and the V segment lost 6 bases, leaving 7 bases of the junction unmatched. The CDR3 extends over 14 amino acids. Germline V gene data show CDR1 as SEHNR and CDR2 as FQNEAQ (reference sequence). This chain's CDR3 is CASSHRDRAYEQYF. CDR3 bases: TGTGCCAGCAGTCACCGGGACAGAGCCTACGAGCAGTACTTC.